A single sample gave rise to the 17 T cell receptor beta chains below, sequenced in a study of identical twins. TCRdb redid the calling of the 5' RACE reads with MiXCR, one entry per CDR3 protein. The sample has roughly 1,500,000 distinct CDR3 sequences; about 32% are singletons. The source material was cord blood. The receptor source for this set is a newborn girl in good health.

This chain joins TRBV5-1 and TRBJ1-2; D ambiguous. Germline lookup yields CDR1 SGHRS and CDR2 YFSETQ. The CDR3 extends over 12 amino acids. V was trimmed by 0 bases and J by 8 bases, leaving 8 bases between them. The CDR3 loop reads CASSLDSVGYTF. The CDR3 coding sequence is TGCGCCAGCAGCTTGGACTCTGTCGGCTACACCTTC.

The chain carries TRBV3-1 and TRBJ2-7; 7 nucleotides align to TRBD1. The CDR3 runs to 16 residues. Germline V gives CDR1 LGHDT, CDR2 YNNKEL (reference sequence). The ends lost 0 bases at V and 2 bases at J; junction bases unmatched: 7. As DNA, the CDR3 is TGTGCCAGCAGCCAAGATCTCCGGACAGGAGCCTACGAGCAGTACTTC. It specifies CASSQDLRTGAYEQYF.

The chain couples TRBV6-1 to TRBJ1-2, with 8 nucleotides matching TRBD1. The germline CDR1 and CDR2 sequences are MNHNS and SASEGT. Germline trimming cut 4 bases from V and 0 bases from J; bases unmatched to any gene: 4. The CDR3 runs 15 residues. CDR3 sequence: CASSVTGGSNYGYTF. The CDR3 DNA follows: TGTGCCAGCAGTGTCACAGGGGGGTCTAACTATGGCTACACCTTC.

This clonotype came up a few times. The chain is built from TRBV20-1 and TRBJ2-7, with D perhaps TRBD2 (6 bases). Trimming took off 5 bases at V and 0 bases at J, with 23 bases between the two ends. Germline-derived CDR1 and CDR2 are DFQATT and SNEGSKA (reference sequence). The CDR3 contains 17 residues. CDR3 bases: TGCAGTGCTTTCCGGGACTGGGTTAAACTTAGCTCCTACGAGCAGTACTTC. This sequence encodes CSAFRDWVKLSSYEQYF.

This clonotype was recorded at least ten times. This CDR3 reads CASSQDLPANYEQYF. CDR3 DNA: TGTGCCAGCAGCCAAGATCTCCCCGCGAACTACGAGCAGTACTTC. This chain connects TRBV4-2 to TRBJ2-7; D is uncertain. V was clipped by 0 bases and J by 3 bases, with 12 bases between them. The CDR3 has 15 residues. Germline values: CDR1 LGHNA, CDR2 YNFKEQ.

This chain connects TRBV27 to TRBJ1-1; a possible D gene is TRBD1 (6 bases). Germline V gene sequence: CDR1 MNHEY, CDR2 SMNVEV (reference sequence). The CDR3 is made up of 15 amino acids. V was clipped by 2 bases and J by 4 bases, with 14 bases between them. The CDR3 DNA reads TGTGCCAGCAGTTTAAACCACAGGGTACCCACTGAAGCTTTCTTT. It yields the protein CASSLNHRVPTEAFF.

V usage is TRBV5-1 and J usage is TRBJ2-7, with unresolved D. Trimming took 5 bases from V and 2 from J, leaving 11 bases between them. Germline V gene lookup returns CDR1 SGHRS and CDR2 YFSETQ. This CDR3 has 13 amino acids. The CDR3 loop is CASRGDIPYEQYF. In nucleotides, the CDR3 is TGCGCCAGCAGAGGCGATATTCCCTACGAGCAGTACTTC. Complete variable domain (other parts from reference TRBV5-1 and TRBJ2-7): KAGVTQTPRYLIKTRGQQVTLSCSPISGHRSVSWYQQTPGQGLQFLFEYFSETQRNKGNFPGRFSGRQFSNSRSEMNVSTLELGDSALYLCASRGDIPYEQYFGPGTRLTVT.

This clonotype turned up a few times. The chain recombines TRBV20-1 with TRBJ1-1, with 8 bases that match TRBD1. CDR1 and CDR2 (germline): DFQATT, SNEGSKA (reference sequence). The CDR3 runs 15 residues. V trimming: 1 base; J trimming: 2 bases; junction bases outside the gene matches: 6. The CDR3 is CSARVTGAANTEAFF. In DNA form, the CDR3 reads TGCAGTGCTAGAGTGACAGGGGCCGCTAACACTGAAGCTTTCTTT.

This clonotype was seen at least ten times. V and J are TRBV12-3 or TRBV12-4 and TRBJ2-1; 8 nucleotides agree with TRBD2. The CDR3 has 17 amino acids. The J segment lost 4 bases and the V segment lost 5 bases, leaving 13 bases of the junction unmatched. The CDR3 sequence is CASSPDGSGMGYNEQFF. In nucleotides, the CDR3 is TGTGCCAGCAGTCCAGATGGTAGCGGGATGGGATACAATGAGCAGTTCTTC.

Worth noting for this clonotype: A junction boundary mismatches the germline segment, possibly from a read error. The rearrangement joins TRBV6-6 to TRBJ2-5; TRBD2 is a possible D gene (6 bases). The J call is in doubt because the DNA end fits TRBJ2-7 better. From germline, CDR1 is MNHNY and CDR2 SVGAGI (reference sequence). CDR3 length: 15 amino acids. The CDR3 bases are TGTGCCAGCAGTCACTCCGGGACTGGCCGGTACGAGCAGTACTTC. Translation gives CASSHSGTGRYEQYF.

The V call is TRBV24-1, the J call TRBJ1-5; 8 nucleotides align to TRBD1. The CDR3 extends over 16 amino acids. The J segment lost 7 bases and the V segment lost 3 bases, leaving 10 bases of the junction unmatched. The V gene's germline CDR1 is KGHDR and CDR2 SFDVKD. The CDR3 coding sequence is TGTGCCACCAGTGATGAACGAACAGGGGGAAGACAGCCCCAGCATTTT. It codes for CATSDERTGGRQPQHF.

V and J are TRBV24-1 and TRBJ2-1, with 8 positions matching TRBD2. The CDR3 length is 16 residues. V shed 4 bases and J 8 bases; nucleotides not matched to a gene: 12. Germline values: CDR1 KGHDR, CDR2 SFDVKD. The DNA of the CDR3 is TGTGCCACCAGTGACCCACTAGCGGAAGGATACGATGAGCAGTTCTTC. This sequence encodes CATSDPLAEGYDEQFF.

This chain joins TRBV4-1 and TRBJ2-7; D not resolved. Germline V gene lookup returns CDR1 MGHRA and CDR2 YSYEKL. The ends were cut back, 4 bases at V and 6 bases at J, with 10 bases in the middle. CDR3 length: 12 residues. The CDR3 coding sequence is TGCGCCAGCAGCCCCCCCCTGTCCGAGCAGTACTTC. Translation gives CASSPPLSEQYF.

This clonotype was found many times. The J gene is TRBJ2-1, the V gene TRBV28, with TRBD2 identical over 10 bases. V lost 2 bases to trimming and J lost 6 bases; unmatched junction nucleotides: 1. Germline-derived CDR1 and CDR2 are MDHEN and SYDVKM. The CDR3 runs to 14 residues. The CDR3 sequence is CASSLSGRANEQFF. The CDR3 region has the DNA TGTGCCAGCAGTTTAAGCGGGAGGGCCAATGAGCAGTTCTTC.

The gene calls are TRBV20-1 and TRBJ2-1; 12 nucleotides agree with TRBD2. Looked up from germline, CDR1 is DFQATT and CDR2 is SNEGSKA (reference sequence). This CDR3 is built from 14 residues. The V and J ends lost 6 bases and 8 bases, in that order; junction bases with no gene match: 8. CDR3 in amino acids: CSAKTSGGIYEQFF. CDR3 DNA: TGCAGTGCAAAGACTAGCGGGGGTATATATGAGCAGTTCTTC.

The chain recombines TRBV4-1 with TRBJ2-3, with D perhaps being TRBD1 or TRBD2 (6 bases each). CDR1 is MGHRA, CDR2 YSYEKL, per germline. The CDR3 covers 17 residues. Deletions cut 4 bases from V and 4 bases from J, with 21 bases between. Here the CDR3 reads CASSLRGPSAIPDTQYF. The CDR3 DNA reads as TGCGCCAGCAGCCTCCGGGGGCCATCCGCCATCCCAGATACGCAGTATTTT.

The chain employs TRBV21-1 and TRBJ2-1; the table calls TRBD1, which could not be checked here. TRBV21-1 is noted as a pseudogene. The CDR3 is 19 amino acids. CDR3 coding DNA: TGTGCCAGCAGCAAAGTTTGGGGCTGTGGGTTTATCGGAGGAAATGAGCAGTTCTTC. Amino acid sequence: CASSKVWGCGFIGGNEQFF.